Listed below are T cell receptor beta chains from one sample, sequenced in a study of CD8 T cells in ankylosing spondylitis. TCRdb analysed the 5' RACE reads with MiXCR anew, one entry per CDR3 protein. The sample includes approximately 550,000 distinct CDR3 sequences, 10% to 15% of them seen just once. Sequenced material: blood, either unsorted or a sorted T cell fraction (not recorded which). The source of these receptors is a male donor with ankylosing spondylitis. Each CDR3 is given with its conserved first and last residue. A D gene is named only where the DNA matches it firmly. Clone size is stated in some rows and not others, as once, few, many or a class when expanded.

abundance,d_gene,j_gene,v_gene,CDR3nt,CDR3aa
-,TRBD2,TRBJ2-5,TRBV5-1,TGCGCCAGCAGCTTATCCGGGACTAGCGGCTGGGGGGAGACCCAGTACTTC,CASSLSGTSGWGETQYF
few,-,TRBJ2-1,TRBV15,TGTGCCACCAGCAGAGTGGGGACGGGAGCACTTGAGCAGTTCTTC,CATSRVGTGALEQFF
few,-,TRBJ2-2,TRBV19,TGTGCCAGTAGTATGCACAACACCGGGGAGCTGTTTTTT,CASSMHNTGELFF
-,TRBD1,TRBJ1-1,TRBV18,TGTGCCAGCTCAGGGACAGCGGGAGCTTTCTTT,CASSGTAGAFF
-,-,TRBJ2-7,TRBV28,TGTGCCAGCAGTTCCGCACTAGAGCAGTACTTC,CASSSALEQYF
-,-,TRBJ2-3,TRBV5-1,TGCGCCAGCAGCTTGACCGTAGATACGCAGTATTTT,CASSLTVDTQYF
-,-,TRBJ1-5,TRBV7-8,TGTGCCAGCAGCTTAGACGTAGGGGTCAATCAGCCCCAGCATTTT,CASSLDVGVNQPQHF
few,TRBD2,TRBJ2-1,TRBV15,TGTGCCACCAGCAAACAGGGACTAGCGGGAGGCAATGAGCAGTTCTTC,CATSKQGLAGGNEQFF
few,TRBD2,TRBJ2-3,TRBV3-1,TGTGCCAGCAGCCGCACGAAGGGCGGGGGAGCTGATACGCAGTATTTT,CASSRTKGGGADTQYF
-,TRBD2,TRBJ2-1,TRBV3-1,TGTGCCAGCAGCCGGGAGGGAGGAGACAATGAGCAGTTCTTC,CASSREGGDNEQFF
few,-,TRBJ2-1,TRBV7-8,TGTGCCAGCAGCTTAGGGCTTTGGGGCTATGAGCAGTTCTTC,CASSLGLWGYEQFF
few,-,TRBJ2-2,TRBV20-1,TGCAGTGCTAGAAGATCGACCGGGGAGCTGTTTTTT,CSARRSTGELFF
few,TRBD2,TRBJ2-3,TRBV5-1,TGCGCCAGCAGCTTGAACCCGGGGGGTAGCACAGATACGCAGTATTTT,CASSLNPGGSTDTQYF
-,TRBD1,TRBJ1-1,TRBV11-2,TGTGCCAGCAGCTTAAAGAGGGGGCGGGTGGAGAACACTGAAGCTTTCTTT,CASSLKRGRVENTEAFF
many,TRBD2,TRBJ2-1,TRBV7-8,TGTGCCAGCAGCTTTAGCGGGAGACCGAGCAATGAGCAGTTCTTC,CASSFSGRPSNEQFF
-,-,TRBJ2-2,TRBV15,TGTGCCACCAGCAGAGAAGTGGTCGGATACACCGGGGAGCTGTTTTTT,CATSREVVGYTGELFF
-,-,TRBJ2-4,TRBV10-3,TGTGCCACAAGGGGGGAAAACATTCAGTACTTC,CATRGENIQYF
-,TRBD1,TRBJ1-2,TRBV12-3/TRBV12-4,TGTGCCAGCAGTTTCCTTGGACAGGGAGGCTATGGCTACACCTTC,CASSFLGQGGYGYTF
-,-,TRBJ2-1,TRBV20-1,TGCAGTGCGAGGAGGCTCGACTCCTACAATGAGCAGTTCTTC,CSARRLDSYNEQFF
-,-,TRBJ1-3,TRBV5-1,TGCGCCAGCAGCGCCGGTGACTCTGGAAACACCATATATTTT,CASSAGDSGNTIYF
-,-,TRBJ2-5,TRBV25-1,TGTGCCAGCAGTTCAAGGGTGTTGGAGACCCAGTACTTC,CASSSRVLETQYF
few,TRBD2,TRBJ2-7,TRBV5-1,TGCGCCAGCAGCGCACTAGCGGGAGGGGGCGAGCAGTACTTC,CASSALAGGGEQYF
few,TRBD2,TRBJ2-1,TRBV7-2,TGTGCCAGCATAGCGGGAGGGCCTGGCAATGAGCAGTTCTTC,CASIAGGPGNEQFF
-,TRBD2,TRBJ2-1,TRBV19,TGTGCCAGTAGTACCCAGACTAGCGGGAGAAGCTACAATGAGCAGTTCTTC,CASSTQTSGRSYNEQFF
few,-,TRBJ1-1,TRBV4-2,TGTGCCAGCAGCCCCGGACTGGAAGGGAACACTGAAGCTTTCTTT,CASSPGLEGNTEAFF
-,TRBD1,TRBJ1-2,TRBV30,TGTGCCTGGACCTTAGGGACAGGGGGAAGTTATGGCTACACCTTC,CAWTLGTGGSYGYTF
few,TRBD2,TRBJ2-3,TRBV12-3/TRBV12-4,TGTGCCAGCAGTCCCCTAGCGGGAGTTGTAGATACGCAGTATTTT,CASSPLAGVVDTQYF
-,TRBD1,TRBJ2-6,TRBV4-1,TGCGCCAGCAGCCCGGGACAGGGGGCGCGTGGGGCCAACGTCCTGACTTTC,CASSPGQGARGANVLTF
-,-,TRBJ2-1,TRBV14,TGTGCCAGCAGCCAAGGAGGCGGGACGCCGAATGAGCAGTTCTTC,CASSQGGGTPNEQFF
few,TRBD2,TRBJ2-3,TRBV29-1,TGCAGCGCCTTAGCGGGAGGCGCAGATACGCAGTATTTT,CSALAGGADTQYF
-,-,TRBJ1-6,TRBV20-1,TGCAGTGCTAGAGTAACGGGGGGTTATTCACCCCTCCACTTT,CSARVTGGYSPLHF
-,-,TRBJ1-4,TRBV12-3/TRBV12-4,TGTGCCAGCAGCCTGGGCGTTTCAACTAATGAAAAACTGTTTTTT,CASSLGVSTNEKLFF
-,-,TRBJ2-2,TRBV5-1,TGCGCCAGCAGCTTAGAGACAGTGGACACCGGGGAGCTGTTTTTT,CASSLETVDTGELFF
-,TRBD1,TRBJ1-3,TRBV5-1,TGCGCCAGCAGCATGGGACAGTCATCCTCTGGAAACACCATATATTTT,CASSMGQSSSGNTIYF
many,-,TRBJ2-6,TRBV10-1,TGCGCCAGCAGTGAGGAGTCGATCTCTGGGGCCAACGTCCTGACTTTC,CASSEESISGANVLTF
few,-,TRBJ2-3,TRBV5-6,TGTGCCAGCAGCATCGGGAGTTTCATAGGAGATACGCAGTATTTT,CASSIGSFIGDTQYF
few,TRBD1,TRBJ2-2,TRBV14,TGTGCCAGCAGCCAAGAAGACAGGGGGCGCGTCACCGGGGAGCTGTTTTTT,CASSQEDRGRVTGELFF
-,TRBD2,TRBJ2-7,TRBV7-9,TGTGCCAGCAGCTCCACTAGCGGATACTACGAGCAGTACTTC,CASSSTSGYYEQYF
few,TRBD2,TRBJ2-7,TRBV2,TGTGCCAGCAGACCTACTAGCGGGAGGTACGAGCAGTACTTC,CASRPTSGRYEQYF
few,-,TRBJ1-1,TRBV6-5,TGTGCCAGCAGTTACTCGGAAGTTTCAGCCGTAGCTTTCTTT,CASSYSEVSAVAFF
-,TRBD2,TRBJ2-5,TRBV29-1,TGCAGCGTTGCCGAGGGAGGGCCTGGAGAGACCCAGTACTTC,CSVAEGGPGETQYF
few,-,TRBJ2-2,TRBV15,TGTGCCACCACCCAGTTGAACACCGGGGAGCTGTTTTTT,CATTQLNTGELFF
-,TRBD1,TRBJ2-3,TRBV29-1,TGCAGCGTTAGTGCGGACAGGGTATCAGATACGCAGTATTTT,CSVSADRVSDTQYF
once,-,TRBJ2-3,TRBV6-4,TGTGCCAGCAAGGGGGGGGATTTT,CASKGGDF
few,-,TRBJ1-1,TRBV29-1,TGCAGCGGCCTCGCTCGGACAGTTACTGAAGCTTTCTTT,CSGLARTVTEAFF
many,-,TRBJ2-7,TRBV15,TGTGCCACCAGCAGAGATCTCGGCACAGCCTACGAGCAGTACTTC,CATSRDLGTAYEQYF
-,-,TRBJ2-2,TRBV12-3/TRBV12-4,TGTGCCAGCAGCCGACAGGGAGGGAACACCGGGGAGCTGTTTTTT,CASSRQGGNTGELFF
few,TRBD1,TRBJ2-1,TRBV5-1,TGCGCCAGCAGCTTGGGGGTCCCCTCAGGGGGCAATGAGCAGTTCTTC,CASSLGVPSGGNEQFF
-,-,TRBJ1-1,TRBV4-1,TGCGCCAGCAGCCAAGGGTGGGGGGCCACTGAAGCTTTCTTT,CASSQGWGATEAFF
few,TRBD1,TRBJ2-5,TRBV5-4,TGTGCCAGCAGCTTGGGGACAGGGGGTCGGGAGACCCAGTACTTC,CASSLGTGGRETQYF
-,-,TRBJ2-3,TRBV12-3/TRBV12-4,TGTGCCAGCAGTTTAGGGCGATACACAGATACGCAGTATTTT,CASSLGRYTDTQYF
few,-,TRBJ2-5,TRBV5-1,TGCGCCAGCAGCTTGGAGGGTCAGACTCAGGCCCAGTACTTC,CASSLEGQTQAQYF